The 4 T cell receptor beta chains below all came from one sample that was sequenced in a study of cytomegalovirus exposure and HLA in healthy donors. PCR was performed using 60 Vbeta and 13 Jbeta primers. Profiling relied on immunoSEQ multiplex PCR, and the TCRdb table lists in-frame clones only, not all of them. The data hold around 140,000 clones, with about four fifths observed a single time. Sequences were obtained from PBMCs. The receptors stem from a woman younger than 35 in good health and CMV-seropositive.

The chain carries TRBV4-1 and TRBJ1-2; perhaps TRBD1 as D (5 bases). Trimming took 4 bases from V and 4 from J, leaving 16 bases between them. Per the germline V gene, CDR1 is MGHRA and CDR2 is YSYEKL. The CDR3 runs 15 residues. The CDR3 loop is CASSPPGTPVYGYTF. For the CDR3, the DNA is TGCGCCAGCAGCCCACCGGGGACTCCCGTCTATGGCTACACCTTC.

This clone appeared a few times. The chain combines TRBV7-2 with TRBJ1-2; maybe TRBD1 (5 bases). V dropped 5 bases and J dropped 4 bases, with 8 bases sitting between them. Germline V CDR1 and CDR2: SGHTA, FQGNSA. The CDR3 runs to 12 residues. The CDR3 DNA sequence: TGTGCCAGCAGCCCTAGGGGCTATGGCTACACCTTC. This sequence encodes CASSPRGYGYTF.

This chain connects TRBV27 to TRBJ2-1, with 7 positions matching TRBD2. Germline CDR1 and CDR2: MNHEY and SMNVEV (reference sequence). With V trimmed by 0 bases and J by 7 bases, 0 bases remained unmatched. The CDR3 spans 13 residues. For the CDR3, the DNA is TGTGCCAGCAGTTTATCGCGGGGGAATGAGCAGTTCTTC. Its translation is CASSLSRGNEQFF.

This clone came up once. The chain is built from TRBV5-1 and TRBJ2-5; 9 bases align to TRBD2. With 4 bases clipped from V and 3 bases from J, the junction kept 7 bases outside the gene matches. This CDR3 has 15 residues. Germline assignment: CDR1 SGHRS and CDR2 YFSETQ. The CDR3 DNA is TGCGCCAGCAGCCACCTAGCGGGGAATAAAGAGACCCAGTACTTC. Residues: CASSHLAGNKETQYF.